This T cell receptor (beta chain) was recorded in a study of CD8+CD57+ T cells in acquired aplastic anemia. Study outcomes and limitations: About 27 CD8+ CDR3 sequences were shared between patients and controls. Any difference that existed in CD8+ Simpson's diversity between patients and controls was not significant.

This clonotype was detected only once. The antigen is not known. Investigators profiled TCR beta VDJ and CDR3 from genomic DNA template. TCRdb reprocessed the reads via MiXCR and lists one record per CDR3 protein. The data hold approximately 380,000 distinct CDR3 sequences, with 65% to 80% observed a single time. The sequencing input was sorted CD4+, CD8+, or CD8+CD57+ T cells (not recorded which) from PBMCs. This clonotype originated in a human donor in good health, serving as a control.

The DNA for the CDR3 is TGTGCCATCAGTGAGCGTAGCGAGTACACGAAGCCCGGGGAGCTGTTTTTT. Translating gives CAISERSEYTKPGELFF. The rearrangement joins TRBV10-3 to TRBJ2-2; tentatively, D is TRBD2 (5 bases). There are 17 residues in the CDR3. The ends were cut back, 2 bases at V and 6 bases at J, with 19 bases in the middle. Germline V gene sequence: CDR1 ENHRY, CDR2 SYGVKD.